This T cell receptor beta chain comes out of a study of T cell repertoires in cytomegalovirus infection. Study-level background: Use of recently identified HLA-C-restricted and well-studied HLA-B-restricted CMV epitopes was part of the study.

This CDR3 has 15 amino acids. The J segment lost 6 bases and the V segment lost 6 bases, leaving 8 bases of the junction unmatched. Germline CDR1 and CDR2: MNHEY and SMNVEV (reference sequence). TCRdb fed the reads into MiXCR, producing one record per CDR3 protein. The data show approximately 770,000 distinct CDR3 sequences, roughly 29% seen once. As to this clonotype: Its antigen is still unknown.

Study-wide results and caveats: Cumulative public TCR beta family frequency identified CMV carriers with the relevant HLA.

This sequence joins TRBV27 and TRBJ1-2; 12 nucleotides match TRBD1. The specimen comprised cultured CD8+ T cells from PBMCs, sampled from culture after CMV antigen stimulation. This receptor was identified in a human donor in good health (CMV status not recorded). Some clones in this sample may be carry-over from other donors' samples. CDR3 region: CASSPGTGGLHGYTF. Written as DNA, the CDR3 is TGTGCCAGCAGCCCCGGGACAGGGGGCCTCCATGGCTACACCTTC.